This is a list of T cell receptor beta chains from one sample in a study of blood T cell repertoires in COVID-19. Here immunoSEQ multiplex PCR was the method, and the copy in TCRdb shows in-frame clones only, minus some. This table holds 200,000 to 300,000 clones, approximately 86% found once. Sequencing was performed on peripheral blood. The receptors stem from a woman aged 60-75 years with COVID-19, enrolled during active disease. Each CDR3 is given with its conserved first and last residue. Each record gives: clone size, V gene, D gene, J gene, CDR3 protein, CDR3 DNA. D genes are given only for firm matches. Only some rows state a clone size, as once, few, many or a class for expanded clones.

NA	TRBV11-3	NA	TRBJ2-2	CASSGLGTGELFF	TGTGCCAGCAGCGGACTTGGCACCGGGGAGCTGTTTTTT
NA	TRBV11-2	TRBD1	TRBJ1-1	CASSLEAGGFVMNTEAFF	TGTGCCAGCAGCTTAGAGGCAGGGGGCTTCGTCATGAACACTGAAGCTTTCTTT
NA	TRBV6-5	TRBD1	TRBJ1-5	CASRDRGNQPQHF	TGTGCCAGCAGGGACAGGGGAAATCAGCCCCAGCATTTT
NA	TRBV5-6	NA	TRBJ1-1	CASSFWGGTEAFF	TGTGCCAGCAGCTTCTGGGGGGGCACTGAAGCTTTCTTT
NA	TRBV5-1	NA	TRBJ1-1	CASSSRGGEAFF	TGCGCCAGCAGCTCTAGGGGTGGGGAAGCTTTCTTT
NA	TRBV12-3/TRBV12-4	NA	TRBJ2-7	CASSLQGAYEQYF	TGTGCCAGCAGTTTGCAGGGTGCCTACGAGCAGTACTTC
NA	TRBV16	NA	TRBJ1-5	CASSPDRTSNQPQHF	TGTGCCAGCAGCCCGGACAGAACTAGCAATCAGCCCCAGCATTTT
NA	TRBV19	NA	TRBJ1-1	CASSIAQGTAFF	TGTGCCAGTAGTATAGCCCAGGGGACGGCTTTCTTT
NA	TRBV5-1	NA	TRBJ2-5	CASSPGWEVETQYF	TGCGCCAGCAGCCCGGGGTGGGAAGTAGAGACCCAGTACTTC
once	TRBV30	NA	TRBJ1-4	CAWEPGRDKGEKLFF	TGTGCCTGGGAACCGGGAAGGGATAAGGGTGAAAAACTGTTTTTT
NA	TRBV5-1	NA	TRBJ1-2	CASSPEGSYGYTF	TGCGCCAGCAGCCCGGAGGGGAGCTATGGCTACACCTTC
NA	TRBV5-8	TRBD2	TRBJ2-5	CASSLFGAGGETQYF	TGTGCCAGCAGCTTGTTTGGTGCGGGAGGGGAGACCCAGTACTTC
NA	TRBV24-1	NA	TRBJ1-2	CATSDRARGAYGYTF	TGTGCCACCAGTGATAGGGCTCGGGGGGCCTATGGCTACACCTTC
once	TRBV19	NA	TRBJ1-6	CASSQQNSPLHF	TGTGCCAGTAGCCAACAAAATTCACCCCTCCACTTT
NA	TRBV9	TRBD2	TRBJ2-1	CASSPSGSSYNEQFF	TGTGCCAGCAGCCCTAGCGGGAGCTCCTACAATGAGCAGTTCTTC
once	TRBV6-6	TRBD1	TRBJ1-1	CASSASRDRVAFF	TGTGCCAGCAGTGCGTCCCGGGACAGGGTCGCTTTCTTT
NA	TRBV6-2/TRBV6-3	NA	TRBJ2-7	CASSSGPLGGQYF	TGTGCCAGCAGTTCCGGACCGCTGGGGGGGCAGTACTTC
NA	TRBV5-4	TRBD2	TRBJ2-1	CASSKPIAGLTYNEQFF	TGTGCCAGCAGCAAACCCATAGCGGGACTCACCTACAATGAGCAGTTCTTC
few	TRBV30	TRBD1	TRBJ1-6	CAWSVSFHGQADSPLHF	TGTGCCTGGAGTGTATCTTTCCATGGACAGGCGGATTCACCCCTCCACTTT
NA	TRBV5-1	TRBD2	TRBJ2-7	CASSSSGSSNEQYF	TGCGCCAGCAGCTCTAGCGGGAGTTCCAACGAGCAGTACTTC
NA	TRBV6-5	TRBD2	TRBJ2-2	CASSYSGLGGSGELFF	TGTGCCAGCAGTTACTCAGGACTAGGTGGATCCGGGGAGCTGTTTTTT
NA	TRBV19	NA	TRBJ1-1	CASSIDRRPLNTEAFF	TGTGCCAGTAGTATAGATCGGAGGCCCTTGAACACTGAAGCTTTCTTT
NA	TRBV11-2	NA	TRBJ2-3	CASSSYRDTQYF	TGTGCCAGCAGCTCTTATCGGGATACGCAGTATTTT
NA	TRBV24-1	TRBD2	TRBJ2-1	CATQWGGNYNEQFF	TGTGCCACACAGTGGGGGGGGAACTACAATGAGCAGTTCTTC
NA	TRBV7-2	NA	TRBJ2-5	CASSLRALAQETQYF	TGTGCCAGCAGCTTACGGGCGCTAGCCCAAGAGACCCAGTACTTC
few	TRBV19	NA	TRBJ2-7	CASSTPQTRGEQYF	TGTGCCAGTAGTACCCCGCAAACACGGGGCGAGCAGTACTTC
once	TRBV18	TRBD1	TRBJ1-2	CASSPQATGGAGYGYTF	TGTGCCAGCTCACCACAAGCGACAGGGGGCGCAGGCTATGGCTACACCTTC
NA	TRBV19	TRBD2	TRBJ2-2	CASSISGRRTGELFF	TGTGCCAGTAGTATTAGCGGGAGAAGAACCGGGGAGCTGTTTTTT
NA	TRBV11-3	NA	TRBJ2-6	CASSASQSSGANVLTF	TGTGCCAGCAGCGCGAGTCAAAGCTCTGGGGCCAACGTCCTGACTTTC
NA	TRBV27	NA	TRBJ1-2	CASSSRGGRGFGYTF	TGTGCCAGCAGTTCTCGGGGAGGGAGGGGATTTGGCTACACCTTC
NA	TRBV7-2	TRBD1	TRBJ1-6	CASSTRTGGYNSPLHF	TGTGCCAGCAGCACTCGGACAGGGGGTTATAATTCACCCCTCCACTTT
NA	TRBV24-1	NA	TRBJ2-5	CATSDTGGGQETQYF	TGTGCCACCAGTGATACAGGGGGGGGCCAAGAGACCCAGTACTTC
NA	TRBV7-2	NA	TRBJ2-5	CVSSFVQGRETQYF	TGTGTCAGCAGCTTCGTTCAGGGAAGGGAGACCCAGTACTTC
NA	TRBV11-2	NA	TRBJ1-2	CASSLGQSNYGYTF	TGTGCCAGCAGCTTAGGACAGTCTAACTATGGCTACACCTTC
NA	TRBV12-3/TRBV12-4	TRBD1	TRBJ2-7	CASSTRTGREQYF	TGTGCCAGCAGTACCCGGACAGGGCGCGAGCAGTACTTC